What follows is one T cell receptor beta chain and its context. CDR3 length: 16 amino acids. Germline CDR1 SNHLY, CDR2 FYNNEI. Trimming left V 3 bases short and J 2 bases short, with 14 bases between. The data belong to a study of blood T cell repertoires in COVID-19. TCRdb's table, derived via immunoSEQ multiplex PCR, lists solely in-frame clones and lacks some. The sample comprises fewer than 450,000 clones, roughly 87% of which are singletons, and approximately 0.99% rests with the top ten. For recovered donors of Cohort 3, there were two negative PCRs, clearance, or symptom resolution. This chain links TRBV2 with TRBJ1-5; tentatively, D is TRBD1 (5 bases). This receptor was taken from a woman aged 25 to 39 who had recovered from COVID-19. The sample taken for sequencing was PBMCs or T cells enriched from blood (not recorded which). This CDR3 is CASSEGLLGGNQPQHF. The CDR3 nucleotides are TGTGCCAGCAGTGAGGGACTCCTTGGAGGCAATCAGCCCCAGCATTTT.